Presented here are 7 T cell receptor beta chains from one specimen sequenced in a study of OX40 agonist ivuxolimab in advanced cancers. TCRdb's copy holds only in-frame clones and misses some; the assay was immunoSEQ multiplex PCR. The table lists over 55,000 clones, around 80% of them singletons, with around 2.3% in the top ten. Sequences were derived from CD4+ or CD8+ T cells sorted from blood, sampled in a trial of the OX40 agonist ivuxolimab. The receptors derive from an adult with an advanced solid tumor such as melanoma, head and neck, liver or kidney cancer.

This chain uses TRBV6-5 with TRBJ2-2; 8 positions agree with TRBD1. This CDR3 has 15 residues. The trim removed 6 bases at V and 4 bases at J, leaving 7 bases unmatched. Germline CDR1 reads MNHEY; CDR2 reads SVGAGI. CDR3 region: CASRKQGVGTGELFF. For the CDR3, the DNA is TGTGCCAGCAGAAAACAGGGGGTTGGCACCGGGGAGCTGTTTTTT.

This chain links TRBV5-6 with TRBJ1-6; D uncertain. Germline assignment: CDR1 SGHDT and CDR2 YYEEEE. Between the trimmed V and J ends, which lost 4 bases and 5 bases, there was a span of 13 bases. The CDR3 loop spans 15 amino acids. CDR3 sequence (DNA): TGTGCCAGCAGCCCGGGCCTGGGGAATAATTCACCCCTCCACTTT. This encodes CASSPGLGNNSPLHF.

This sequence joins TRBV19 and TRBJ2-3, with no clear D. Germline loops: CDR1 LNHDA, CDR2 SQIVND (reference sequence). The CDR3 has 11 amino acids. Trimming cost V 5 bases and J 9 bases, with 9 bases left between them. The CDR3 loop is CASSLSATQYF. For the CDR3, the DNA is TGTGCCAGTAGTCTTAGTGCGACGCAGTATTTT.

This clone has more than one count but fewer than ten. The chain is built from TRBV29-1 and TRBJ2-4; TRBD2 agrees at 13 bases. The V gene end was trimmed by 4 bases and the J gene end by 0 bases; junction bases not matched to a gene: 9. Per the germline V gene, CDR1 is SQVTM and CDR2 is ANQGSEA. The CDR3 has 18 residues. CDR3 loop: CSVGGLAGAGLAKNIQYF. As DNA, the CDR3 is TGCAGCGTTGGTGGACTAGCGGGAGCGGGGTTAGCCAAAAACATTCAGTACTTC.

The genes are TRBV28 and TRBJ1-1, with D possibly being TRBD1 (6 bases). CDR3 length equals 15 residues. Trimming took off 6 bases at V and 3 bases at J, with 17 bases between the two ends. Germline values: CDR1 MDHEN, CDR2 SYDVKM. CDR3 protein: CASRHRVKVDTEAFF. CDR3 nucleotide sequence: TGTGCCAGCAGACACAGGGTTAAGGTCGACACTGAAGCTTTCTTT. Filled out from reference TRBV28 and TRBJ1-1, the complete variable domain reads DVKVTQSSRYLVKRTGEKVFLECVQDMDHENMFWYRQDPGLGLRLIYFSYDVKMKEKGDIPEGYSVSREKKERFSLILESASTNQTSMYLCASRHRVKVDTEAFFGQGTRLTVV.

V and J are TRBV6-5 and TRBJ2-7; no clear D gene. CDR3 length: 13 amino acids. Looked up from germline, CDR1 is MNHEY and CDR2 is SVGAGI. The germline V and J ends were trimmed by 5 bases and 3 bases, with 11 bases remaining between them. The CDR3 here is CASSRAEYYEQYF. CDR3 nucleotides: TGTGCCAGCAGTAGGGCTGAGTACTACGAGCAGTACTTC.

V is TRBV4-2 and J is TRBJ2-4; no reliable D call. V gave up 1 base and J gave up 3 bases, with 10 bases separating them. The CDR3 consists of 15 residues. The germline V gene encodes CDR1 LGHNA and CDR2 YNFKEQ. The CDR3 here is CASSQGGQDKNIQYF. CDR3 nucleotide sequence: TGTGCCAGCAGCCAAGGGGGTCAAGACAAAAACATTCAGTACTTC.